What follows are 5 T cell receptor beta chains derived from one specimen sequenced in a study of T cells after posttransplantation cyclophosphamide. Produced via immunoSEQ multiplex PCR; TCRdb's table is partial and in-frame only. Listed here are some 46,000 clones without any singletons, the top ten holding 2% to 3%. Sequencing used PBMCs. The receptor set was obtained from a man in his forties in good health, CMV-negative, and a related stem cell transplant donor.

V is TRBV9 and J is TRBJ1-2; 7 nucleotides align to TRBD1. V dropped 3 bases and J dropped 6; count of bases not matched to a gene: 14. The CDR3 is made up of 16 amino acids. Looked up from germline, CDR1 is SGDLS and CDR2 is YYNGEE. In nucleotides, the CDR3 is TGTGCCAGCAGCGGGGGGACAGCCCCGTGGAGGGATGGCTACACCTTC. Protein sequence: CASSGGTAPWRDGYTF.

This clone was recorded many times. The V call is TRBV6-1, the J call TRBJ1-1, with TRBD1 identical over 9 bases. The CDR3 loop spans 14 amino acids. Germline V gene lookup returns CDR1 MNHNS and CDR2 SASEGT. J was trimmed by 8 bases and V by 5 bases; bases with no gene match: 9. DNA of the CDR3: TGTGCCAGCAGTAGAGGGACAGGGTCCCGAGAAGCTTTCTTT. Translating it yields CASSRGTGSREAFF.

This clone was recorded at least ten times. The V and J genes are TRBV7-3 and TRBJ2-1, with 8 bases aligning to TRBD2. The CDR3 covers 15 residues. The germline V gene has CDR1 SGHTA and CDR2 FQGTGA. J gave up 5 bases and V 2 bases, and 5 bases lay outside the gene matches. This CDR3 is CASSLGLAGNNEQFF. The CDR3 coding sequence is TGTGCCAGCAGCTTAGGGCTAGCGGGTAACAATGAGCAGTTCTTC.

In this sample, this clone turned up a few times. The chain recombines TRBV7-9 with TRBJ2-5; weak D call: TRBD2 (7 bases). Trimming took off 5 bases at V and 4 bases at J, with 17 bases between the two ends. The germline V gene has CDR1 SEHNR and CDR2 FQNEAQ (reference sequence). The CDR3 is made up of 15 amino acids. The CDR3 loop reads CASSRLGGPGETQYF. CDR3 coding DNA: TGTGCCAGCAGCCGGCTGGGGGGGCCGGGAGAGACCCAGTACTTC.

In this sample, this clone turned up many times. The chain combines TRBV9 with TRBJ1-1; 8 nucleotides agree with TRBD1. CDR3 size: 17 residues. CDR1 is SGDLS and CDR2 is YYNGEE in the germline V gene. V was pared by 4 bases and J by 0 bases, with 11 bases of the junction left unmatched. The CDR3 DNA follows: TGTGCCAGCAGCCCCGGACAGGGCAAGGGGGTGAACACTGAAGCTTTCTTT. Translating it yields CASSPGQGKGVNTEAFF.